Following are 20 T cell receptor beta chains from one sample sequenced in a study of HIV-infected patients and healthy controls. TCRdb redid the calling of the 5' RACE reads with MiXCR, one entry per CDR3 protein. The table records about 18,000 distinct CDR3 sequences, about a sixth of them present only once. The specimen was CD8+ T cells from blood. The source is a human donor in good health.

This clonotype has at least ten counts. The J gene is TRBJ2-3, the V gene TRBV27, with D uncertain. The CDR3 extends over 14 amino acids. The germline V and J ends were trimmed by 1 base and 4 bases, with 9 bases remaining between them. Germline V gives CDR1 MNHEY, CDR2 SMNVEV (reference sequence). The CDR3 DNA sequence: TGTGCCAGCAGTTTATACCGGACCGCAGATACGCAGTATTTT. This translates into CASSLYRTADTQYF.

This clonotype was recorded at least ten times. This chain connects TRBV14 to TRBJ2-3; D gene unclear. Germline CDR1 SGHDN, CDR2 FVKESK. The CDR3 has 14 amino acids. V lost 0 bases and J 1 base, leaving 5 bases between the germline ends. CDR3 residues: CASSQDRGTDTQYF. The CDR3 DNA reads TGTGCCAGCAGCCAAGATCGCGGCACAGATACGCAGTATTTT.

The gene calls are TRBV27 and TRBJ2-3, with 7 bases identical to TRBD2. The CDR3 runs 15 residues. The germline gives CDR1 MNHEY, CDR2 SMNVEV (reference sequence). Losses at the gene ends were 3 bases for V and 3 bases for J; bases not matched to a gene: 6. CDR3 protein: CASSFAGTNTDTQYF. The CDR3, as DNA: TGTGCCAGCAGTTTCGCAGGGACTAATACAGATACGCAGTATTTT.

In this sample, this clonotype turned up many times. The V call is TRBV7-9, the J call TRBJ2-5; D is unclear. Trimming stripped 5 bases from V and 1 base from J, with 14 bases between. The CDR3 covers 15 residues. Germline assignment: CDR1 SEHNR and CDR2 FQNEAQ (reference sequence). DNA of the CDR3: TGTGCCAGCAGCCAAAGTCTAGGAATCCAAGAGACCCAGTACTTC. It yields the protein CASSQSLGIQETQYF.

This clonotype was counted at least ten times. V is TRBV2 and J is TRBJ2-1; 10 nucleotides agree with TRBD2. There are 13 residues in the CDR3. The germline gives CDR1 SNHLY, CDR2 FYNNEI. The V and J ends lost 11 bases and 9 bases, in that order; junction bases with no gene match: 10. CDR3 region: CAVGERGGGEQFF. The CDR3 DNA reads TGTGCCGTCGGGGAGCGGGGGGGAGGTGAGCAGTTCTTC.

The chain couples TRBV3-1 to TRBJ2-7; TRBD2 matches at 8 bases. Germline-derived CDR1 and CDR2 are LGHDT and YNNKEL (reference sequence). Trimming cost V 4 bases and J 5 bases; bases outside gene matches: 13. The CDR3 contains 16 residues. The CDR3 reads CASSPEGVAGRDEQYF. CDR3 nucleotide sequence: TGTGCCAGCAGCCCCGAAGGTGTAGCGGGGCGGGACGAGCAGTACTTC.

V gene TRBV9 combines with J gene TRBJ2-3; D might be TRBD1 or TRBD2, each matching 5 bases. Germline V gene data show CDR1 as SGDLS and CDR2 as YYNGEE. V was pared by 0 bases and J by 0 bases, with 14 bases between. This CDR3 region has 17 residues. CDR3 region: CASSVGTGTRSTDTQYF. As DNA, the CDR3 is TGTGCCAGCAGCGTAGGGACCGGGACCCGGAGCACAGATACGCAGTATTTT.

This clonotype was seen repeatedly, ten times or more. The chain recombines TRBV20-1 with TRBJ1-5; unclear D gene. Looked up from germline, CDR1 is DFQATT and CDR2 is SNEGSKA (reference sequence). Trimming removed 0 bases at V and 0 bases at J, with 9 bases between. CDR3 length: 15 residues. The CDR3 coding sequence is TGCAGTGCTAGAGATCCCCAGTATAGCAATCAGCCCCAGCATTTT. This sequence encodes CSARDPQYSNQPQHF.

This clonotype was seen at least ten times. J is TRBJ2-7 and V is TRBV23-1; D unclear. TRBV23-1 is an ORF, and what it does is uncertain. V was pared by 1 base and J by 4 bases, with 17 bases between. The CDR3 totals 16 residues. CDR3 nucleotide sequence: TGCGCCAGCAGTCAATTGGGCAGGCCGCTCGCATACGAGCAGTACTTC. This translates into CASSQLGRPLAYEQYF.

V is TRBV11-2 and J is TRBJ1-1; a possible D gene is TRBD1 (6 bases). V gave up 7 bases and J gave up 1 base, with 16 bases separating them. Germline CDR1 and CDR2: SGHAT and FQNNGV. This CDR3 region has 15 residues. CDR3 DNA sequence: TGTGCCAGCACCCTAAACAGGGCCCCGAACACTGAAGCTTTCTTT. Its translation: CASTLNRAPNTEAFF.

This clonotype was seen repeatedly, ten times or more. The chain employs TRBV19 and TRBJ2-1; the match to TRBD1 covers 9 bases. V lost 7 bases and J lost 3; bases outside the gene matches: 1. Germline assignment: CDR1 LNHDA and CDR2 SQIVND (reference sequence). The CDR3 covers 13 residues. The DNA of the CDR3 is TGTGCCAGTAACAGGGGGCTCTACAATGAGCAGTTCTTC. Translation gives CASNRGLYNEQFF.

This clonotype rates as large. The V call is TRBV12-3 or TRBV12-4, the J call TRBJ2-5, with TRBD1 matching 11 bases. V lost 0 bases and J lost 4; bases outside the gene matches: 1. The CDR3 sequence is 15 residues long. The CDR3 bases are TGTGCCAGCAGTTTAGCTGGGACAGGGGGAGAGACCCAGTACTTC. Residues: CASSLAGTGGETQYF.

This clonotype was recorded a few times. The chain has TRBV6-5 and TRBJ2-1; TRBD2 agrees at 7 bases. The CDR3 contains 20 residues. The V gene end was trimmed by 4 bases and the J gene end by 8 bases; junction bases not matched to a gene: 26. Germline CDR1 MNHEY, CDR2 SVGAGI. The CDR3, as DNA: TGTGCCAGCAGTTTGGACTCCTCCGTGGTGGGGGAGGGCCCTGGAGATGAGCAGTTCTTC. Protein sequence: CASSLDSSVVGEGPGDEQFF.

This clonotype occurred many times. The chain links TRBV24-1 to TRBJ1-5, with a possible D match to TRBD1 (5 bases). Trimming left V 9 bases short and J 0 bases short, with 11 bases between. CDR1 is KGHDR and CDR2 is SFDVKD in the germline V gene. CDR3 size: 14 residues. The CDR3 spells CATGPGRSNQPQHF. The CDR3, as DNA: TGTGCCACCGGACCGGGACGTAGCAATCAGCCCCAGCATTTT.

There are many counts of this clonotype. J is TRBJ1-1 and V is TRBV10-3; 11 bases are shared with TRBD1. Losses at the gene ends were 5 bases for V and 3 bases for J; bases not matched to a gene: 17. The germline CDR1 and CDR2 sequences are ENHRY and SYGVKD. The CDR3 extends over 19 amino acids. DNA for the CDR3: TGTGCCATCAGTTCGGGACAGGGGGTGATTTACCGAGAGGACACTGAAGCTTTCTTT. This codes for CAISSGQGVIYREDTEAFF.

The rearrangement joins TRBV10-2 to TRBJ2-3; D is possibly TRBD2 (5 bases). Deletions cut 5 bases from V and 10 bases from J, with 13 bases between. CDR3 length equals 12 residues. Germline assignment: CDR1 WSHSY and CDR2 SAAADI. CDR3 amino acids: CASSPAEPSQYF. The DNA of the CDR3 is TGCGCCAGCAGTCCAGCGGAGCCGTCGCAGTATTTT.

Many counts were recorded for this clonotype. The chain has TRBV7-3 and TRBJ2-1, with 13 bases lining up with TRBD2. CDR3 length: 15 residues. Germline-derived CDR1 and CDR2 are SGHTA and FQGTGA. With V trimmed by 4 bases and J by 7 bases, 4 bases remained unmatched. The CDR3 loop reads CASSSLAGGLNEQFF. The DNA for the CDR3 is TGTGCCAGCAGCTCACTAGCGGGGGGGCTTAATGAGCAGTTCTTC. The entire variable domain, with the rest obtained from reference TRBV7-3 and TRBJ2-1, is as follows: GAGVSQTPSNKVTEKGKYVELRCDPISGHTALYWYRQSLGQGPEFLIYFQGTGAADDSGLPNDRFFAVRPEGSVSTLKIQRTERGDSAVYLCASSSLAGGLNEQFFGPGTRLTVL.

This clonotype was seen ten or more times. The V gene is TRBV5-1, the J gene TRBJ2-5; no clear D. V gave up 0 bases and J gave up 1 base, with 10 bases separating them. From germline, CDR1 is SGHRS and CDR2 YFSETQ. The CDR3 is 15 amino acids. In DNA, the CDR3 is TGCGCCAGCAGCTTGGAACCGGCGGCCCAAGAGACCCAGTACTTC. It codes for CASSLEPAAQETQYF.

This clonotype was observed at least ten times. V is TRBV5-1 and J is TRBJ2-2, with D uncertain. The CDR3 has 13 amino acids. CDR1 and CDR2 (germline): SGHRS, YFSETQ. Trimming removed 2 bases from V and 7 bases from J, with 9 bases in between. CDR3 sequence reads: CASSFWLGGELFF. CDR3 bases: TGCGCCAGCAGCTTCTGGCTCGGCGGGGAGCTGTTTTTT.

The chain joins TRBV3-1 to TRBJ1-4, with D uncertain. This CDR3 is 15 amino acids long. V shed 0 bases and J shed 8 bases, with 13 bases lying between them. CDR1 and CDR2 (germline): LGHDT, YNNKEL (reference sequence). The CDR3 here is CASSQEDSRAEKLFF. The CDR3 nucleotides are TGTGCCAGCAGCCAAGAGGACTCCCGAGCAGAAAAACTGTTTTTT. The full variable domain, rest sourced from reference TRBV3-1 and TRBJ1-4, is DTAVSQTPKYLVTQMGNDKSIKCEQNLGHDTMYWYKQDSKKFLKIMFSYNNKELIINETVPNRFSPKSPDKAHLNLHINSLELGDSAVYFCASSQEDSRAEKLFFGSGTQLSVL.